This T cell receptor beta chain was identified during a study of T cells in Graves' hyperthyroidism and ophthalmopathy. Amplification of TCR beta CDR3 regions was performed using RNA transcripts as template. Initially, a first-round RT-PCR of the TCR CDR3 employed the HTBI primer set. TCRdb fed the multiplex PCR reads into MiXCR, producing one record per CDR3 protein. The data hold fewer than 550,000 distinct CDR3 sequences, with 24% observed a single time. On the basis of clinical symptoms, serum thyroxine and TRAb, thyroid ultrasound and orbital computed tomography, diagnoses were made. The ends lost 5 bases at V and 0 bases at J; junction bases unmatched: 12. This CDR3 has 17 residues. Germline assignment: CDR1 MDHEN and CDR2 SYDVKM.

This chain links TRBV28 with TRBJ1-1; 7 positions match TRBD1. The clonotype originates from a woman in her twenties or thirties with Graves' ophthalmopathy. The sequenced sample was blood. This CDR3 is CASSAYPQTGMNTEAFF. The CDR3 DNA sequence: TGTGCCAGCAGTGCTTATCCTCAGACAGGGATGAACACTGAAGCTTTCTTT.